A single TCR beta chain is shown here with its context. Its antigen is unidentified. The data stem from a study of cytomegalovirus exposure and HLA in healthy donors. Study results and caveats: According to an earlier analysis, most TCR beta V segments yielded productive rearrangements about 87% or about 30% of the time. A later analysis found common viral pathogens apparently linked to several of the most significant clusters.

Use of 60 Vbeta and 13 Jbeta primers characterized the PCR. Assay: immunoSEQ multiplex PCR; the TCRdb copy retains only in-frame clones and omits some. The sample yields 75,000 to 90,000 clones, around 85% seen once. Sequenced sample: PBMCs. The TCR was taken from a man aged 35-49 years in good health and CMV-seropositive.

CDR3 DNA sequence: TGTGCCAGCAGCTTACATTCTAAGGAGACCCAGTACTTC. It yields the protein CASSLHSKETQYF. V is TRBV7-3 and J is TRBJ2-5, with D unresolved. Germline lookup yields CDR1 SGHTA and CDR2 FQGTGA. The length of the CDR3 is 13 residues. V was pared by 2 bases and J by 5 bases, with 9 bases between.